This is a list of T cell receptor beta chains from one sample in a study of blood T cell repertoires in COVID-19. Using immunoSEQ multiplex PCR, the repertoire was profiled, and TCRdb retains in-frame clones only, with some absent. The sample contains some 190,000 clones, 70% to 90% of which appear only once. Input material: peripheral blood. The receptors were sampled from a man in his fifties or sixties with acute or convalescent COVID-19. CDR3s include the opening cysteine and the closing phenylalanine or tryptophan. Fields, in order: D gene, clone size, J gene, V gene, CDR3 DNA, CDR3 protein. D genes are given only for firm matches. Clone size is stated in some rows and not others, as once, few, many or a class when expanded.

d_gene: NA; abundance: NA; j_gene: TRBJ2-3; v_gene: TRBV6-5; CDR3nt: TGTGCCAGCAGTTACTCACGGAGCACAGATACGCAGTATTTT; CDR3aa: CASSYSRSTDTQYF
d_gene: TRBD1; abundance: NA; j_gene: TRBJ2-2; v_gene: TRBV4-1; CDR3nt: TGCGCCAGCAGCTCCAGGACAGGGGAGAACACCGGGGAGCTGTTTTTT; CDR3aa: CASSSRTGENTGELFF
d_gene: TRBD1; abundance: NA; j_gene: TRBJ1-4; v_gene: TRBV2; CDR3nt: TGTGCCAGCAGTGATTGGACAGGGAAACTGTTTTTT; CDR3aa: CASSDWTGKLFF
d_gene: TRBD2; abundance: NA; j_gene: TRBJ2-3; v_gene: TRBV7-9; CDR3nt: TGTGCCAGCAGCTTAGGGATGACTAGCGGGTCTAGCACAGATACGCAGTATTTT; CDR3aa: CASSLGMTSGSSTDTQYF
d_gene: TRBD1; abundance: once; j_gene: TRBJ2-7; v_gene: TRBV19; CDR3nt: TGTGCCAGTAGTTCCCGGACAGGGGGCTCCTACGAGCAGTACTTC; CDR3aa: CASSSRTGGSYEQYF
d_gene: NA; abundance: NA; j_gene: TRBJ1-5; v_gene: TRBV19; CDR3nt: TGTGCCAGTAGCCAAGGCGGGGCGCGTCGGCAGCCCCAGCATTTT; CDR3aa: CASSQGGARRQPQHF
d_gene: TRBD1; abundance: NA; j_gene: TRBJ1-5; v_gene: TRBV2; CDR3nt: TGTGCCAGCAGTCCCCCGGGACAGCCTAGTCAGCCCCAGCATTTT; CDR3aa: CASSPPGQPSQPQHF
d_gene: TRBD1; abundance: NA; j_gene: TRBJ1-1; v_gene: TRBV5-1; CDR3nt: TGCGCCAGCAGCGAGGGACAGGGTTATTTGGGCACTGAAGCTTTCTTT; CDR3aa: CASSEGQGYLGTEAFF
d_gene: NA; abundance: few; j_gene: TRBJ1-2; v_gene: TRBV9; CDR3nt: TGTGCCAGCAGCGACGAACAACATAACTATGGCTACACCTTC; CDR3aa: CASSDEQHNYGYTF
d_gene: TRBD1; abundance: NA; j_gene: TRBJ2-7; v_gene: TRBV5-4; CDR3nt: TGTGCCAGCAGCTTGACAGGGGGCTACGAGCAGTACTTC; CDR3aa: CASSLTGGYEQYF
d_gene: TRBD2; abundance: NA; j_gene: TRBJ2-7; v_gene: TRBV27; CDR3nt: TGTGCCAGCAGGACTCGGGGCGGGGGGTCCTACGAGCAGTACTTC; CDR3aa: CASRTRGGGSYEQYF
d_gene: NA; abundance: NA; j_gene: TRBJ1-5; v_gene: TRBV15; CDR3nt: TGTGCCACCAGTTACGGGACTGTCAATCAGCCCCAGCATTTT; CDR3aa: CATSYGTVNQPQHF
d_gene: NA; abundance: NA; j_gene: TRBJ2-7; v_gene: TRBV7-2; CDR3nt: TGTGCCAGCAGCTTACTAGCGAGCTCCTACGAGCAGTACTTC; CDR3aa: CASSLLASSYEQYF
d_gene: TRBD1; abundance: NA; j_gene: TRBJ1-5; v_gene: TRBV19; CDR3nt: TGTGCCAGTAGTACGGGGACAGGCATCTCTTGGCCCCAGCATTTT; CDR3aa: CASSTGTGISWPQHF
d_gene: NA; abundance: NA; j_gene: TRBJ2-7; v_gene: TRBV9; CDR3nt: TGTGCCAGCAGCGGTGGACAGCTGGGCTACGAGCAGTACTTC; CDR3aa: CASSGGQLGYEQYF
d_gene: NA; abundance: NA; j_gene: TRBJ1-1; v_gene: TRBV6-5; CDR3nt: TGTGCCAGCAGTTCCCCGGGGGTCCGCACTGAAGCTTTCTTT; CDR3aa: CASSSPGVRTEAFF
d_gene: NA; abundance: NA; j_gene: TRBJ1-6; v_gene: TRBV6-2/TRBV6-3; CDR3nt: TGTGCCAGCAGTTACGGACAGAGCTATAATTCACCCCTCCACTTT; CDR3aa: CASSYGQSYNSPLHF
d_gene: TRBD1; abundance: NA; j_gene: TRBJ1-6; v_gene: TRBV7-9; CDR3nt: TGTGCCAGCAGCACCCCACCGGGACAGAATAATTCACCCCTCCACTTT; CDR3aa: CASSTPPGQNNSPLHF
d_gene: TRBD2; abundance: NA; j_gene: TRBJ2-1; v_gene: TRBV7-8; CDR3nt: TGTGCCAGCAGCCTCCCGGGGGGGAAGGCCTACAATGAGCAGTTCTTC; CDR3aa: CASSLPGGKAYNEQFF
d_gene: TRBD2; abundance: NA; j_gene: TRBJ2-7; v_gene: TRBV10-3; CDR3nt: TGTGCCCTAGAACTAGCGGGAGTAATCTACGAGCAGTACTTC; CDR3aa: CALELAGVIYEQYF
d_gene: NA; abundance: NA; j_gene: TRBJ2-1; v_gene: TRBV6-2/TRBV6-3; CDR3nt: TGTGCCAGCAGTACTCCGGCAGGGGGGCACAATGAGCAGTTCTTC; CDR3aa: CASSTPAGGHNEQFF
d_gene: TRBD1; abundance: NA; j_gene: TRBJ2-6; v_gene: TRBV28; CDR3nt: TGTGCCAGCAGTGCCTGGGACAGGGCCCTCTCCCACTCTGGGGCCAACGTCCTGACTTTC; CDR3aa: CASSAWDRALSHSGANVLTF
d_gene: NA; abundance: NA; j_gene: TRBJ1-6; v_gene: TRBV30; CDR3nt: TGTGCCTGGAGTCGGCCGGACAGCTCCTATAATTCACCCCTCCACTTT; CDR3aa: CAWSRPDSSYNSPLHF
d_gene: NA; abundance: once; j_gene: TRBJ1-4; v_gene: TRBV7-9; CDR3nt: TGTGCCAGCAGCAAAGTGGACAGTAGGGAAAAACTGTTTTTT; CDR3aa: CASSKVDSREKLFF
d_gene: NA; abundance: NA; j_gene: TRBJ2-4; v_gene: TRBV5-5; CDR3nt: TGTGCCAGCAGCTTGGCCTTGGCAGACATTCAGTACTTC; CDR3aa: CASSLALADIQYF
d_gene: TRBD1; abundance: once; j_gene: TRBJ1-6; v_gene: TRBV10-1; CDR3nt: TGCGCCAGCGCCGAGACAGGGTCCTATAATTCACCCCTCCACTTT; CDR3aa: CASAETGSYNSPLHF